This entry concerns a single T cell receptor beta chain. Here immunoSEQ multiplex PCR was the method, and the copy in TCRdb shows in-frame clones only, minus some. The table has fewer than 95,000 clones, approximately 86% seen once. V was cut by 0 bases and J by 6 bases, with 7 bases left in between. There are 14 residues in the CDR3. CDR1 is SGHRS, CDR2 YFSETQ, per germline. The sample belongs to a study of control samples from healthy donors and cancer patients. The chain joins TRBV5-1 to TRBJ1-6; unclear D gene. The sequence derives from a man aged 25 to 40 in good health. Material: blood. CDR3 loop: CASSLDLANSPLHF. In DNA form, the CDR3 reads TGCGCCAGCAGCTTGGACCTGGCTAATTCACCCCTCCACTTT.